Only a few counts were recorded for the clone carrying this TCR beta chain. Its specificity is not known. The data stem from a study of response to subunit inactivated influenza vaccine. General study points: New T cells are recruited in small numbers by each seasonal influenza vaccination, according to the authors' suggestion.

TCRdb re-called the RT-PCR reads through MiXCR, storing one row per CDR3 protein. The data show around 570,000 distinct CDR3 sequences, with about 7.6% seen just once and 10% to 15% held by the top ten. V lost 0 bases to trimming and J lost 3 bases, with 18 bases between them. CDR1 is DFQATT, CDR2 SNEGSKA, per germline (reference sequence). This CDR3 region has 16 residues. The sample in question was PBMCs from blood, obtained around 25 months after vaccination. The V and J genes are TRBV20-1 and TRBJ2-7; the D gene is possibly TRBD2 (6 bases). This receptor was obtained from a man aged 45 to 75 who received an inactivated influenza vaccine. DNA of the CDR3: TGCAGTGCTAGAGATGCTGGGCGGGGAAACAACTACGAGCAGTACTTC. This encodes CSARDAGRGNNYEQYF.